The rows below give T cell receptor beta chains drawn from one sample of a study of control samples from healthy donors and cancer patients. The table came from immunoSEQ multiplex PCR; TCRdb's copy has only in-frame clones and leaves some out. The data contain over 100,000 clones, around 88% of them singletons. The sequenced sample consisted of blood. These receptors were taken from a man aged 35-49 years in good health. The CDR3 runs from the conserved cysteine through the conserved F or W. The order of the fields is V gene, D gene, clone size, J gene, CDR3 DNA, CDR3 protein. A D gene is named only where the DNA matches it firmly. Clone size is given for some rows only: seen once, a few or many times, or a class if the clone is expanded.

>TRBV14|TRBD1|once|TRBJ1-3
TGTGCCAGCAACATACAGGGGTTAAACACCATATATTTT
CASNIQGLNTIYF
>TRBV7-9|NA|few|TRBJ1-6
TGTGCCAGCAGCCCAAGGGACACCAATTCACCCCTCCACTTT
CASSPRDTNSPLHF
>TRBV18|NA|NA|TRBJ2-3
TGTGCCAGCTCAGACACGGCTAGCACAGATACGCAGTATTTT
CASSDTASTDTQYF
>TRBV18|TRBD2|NA|TRBJ2-3
TGTGCCAGCTCACCACCGCTAGCGGGGGGCGCTAGCACAGATACGCAGTATTTT
CASSPPLAGGASTDTQYF
>TRBV28|TRBD1|NA|TRBJ1-5
TGTGCCAGCAGTAACCAGGGGGCGAACAATCAGCCCCAGCATTTT
CASSNQGANNQPQHF
>TRBV25-1|NA|NA|TRBJ2-5
TGTGCCAGCAGTGAACCAACAGGGTTTGTGGAGACCCAGTACTTC
CASSEPTGFVETQYF
>TRBV6-1|NA|NA|TRBJ1-5
TGTGCCAGCAGTGAAGGTCGTCAGCCCCAGCATTTT
CASSEGRQPQHF
>TRBV5-1|TRBD1|NA|TRBJ1-5
TGCGCCAGCAGCGAACAGGGGAATAGCAATCAGCCCCAGCATTTT
CASSEQGNSNQPQHF
>TRBV7-8|TRBD1|NA|TRBJ1-2
TGTGCCAGCAGCTTAAACAGGGGAGGCTATGGCTACACCTTC
CASSLNRGGYGYTF
>TRBV6-2/TRBV6-3|NA|NA|TRBJ1-1
TGTGCCAGCAGTTATGGTCTCTTGAACAGTCAACAAGCTTTCTTT
CASSYGLLNSQQAFF
>TRBV9|NA|NA|TRBJ1-5
TGTGCCAGCCCTGGACGGTATAGCAATCAGCCCCAGCATTTT
CASPGRYSNQPQHF
>TRBV6-1|NA|NA|TRBJ1-3
TGTGCCAGCAGTGAAATGGCTGGAAACACCATATATTTT
CASSEMAGNTIYF
>TRBV7-2|NA|NA|TRBJ2-5
TGTGCCAGCAGCTTAAGTCCCTTGCCTGGGCAGGGGCGCCAAGAGACCCAGTACTTC
CASSLSPLPGQGRQETQYF
>TRBV18|TRBD2|NA|TRBJ2-7
TGTGCCAGCTCGCCTAACAGCGGGGGTGCATACGAGCAGTACTTC
CASSPNSGGAYEQYF
>TRBV24-1|TRBD1|NA|TRBJ2-1
TGTGCCACCGGGGGACAGGGGCCTATTGAGCAGTTCTTC
CATGGQGPIEQFF
>TRBV19|TRBD1|NA|TRBJ2-7
TGTGCCAGCCGGACAGGGCAAGAGCAGTACTTC
CASRTGQEQYF
>TRBV19|NA|NA|TRBJ1-4
TGTGCCAGTCGACAGTTTAATGAAAAACTGTTTTTT
CASRQFNEKLFF
>TRBV6-2/TRBV6-3|TRBD1|NA|TRBJ1-2
TGTGCCAGCAGTTACCAGGACAGGGGTAACTATGGCTACACCTTC
CASSYQDRGNYGYTF
>TRBV7-7|NA|NA|TRBJ2-5
TGTGCCAGCAGCCCCGGGCCGGTTTGGCCTGGGGAGACCCAGTACTTC
CASSPGPVWPGETQYF
>TRBV11-2|NA|NA|TRBJ2-7
TGTGCCAGCAGCTTAGTGCCGGCCCTCGAGCAGTACTTC
CASSLVPALEQYF
>TRBV5-1|NA|NA|TRBJ1-4
TGCGCCAGCAGCTTAGGCGGGCAGGGCGCTGAAAAACTGTTTTTT
CASSLGGQGAEKLFF
>TRBV2|NA|NA|TRBJ2-6
TGTGCCAGCAGTAAGGACAGAAACTCTGGGGCCAACGTCCTGACTTTC
CASSKDRNSGANVLTF
>TRBV30|NA|NA|TRBJ1-2
TGTGCCTGGACCCCCGGGTCTAACTATGGCTACACCTTC
CAWTPGSNYGYTF
>TRBV6-5|NA|NA|TRBJ1-5
TGTGCCAGCAGTCAGGGCGCCGTTCAGCCCCAGCATTTT
CASSQGAVQPQHF
>TRBV29-1|NA|NA|TRBJ1-4
TGCAGCGCCAAGGGGGGGCTCGGTGAAAAACTGTTTTTT
CSAKGGLGEKLFF
>TRBV7-2|NA|NA|TRBJ2-2
TGTGCCAGCAGCTTAGCAACCCGGACAGACCGGCACACCGGGGAGCTGTTTTTT
CASSLATRTDRHTGELFF
>TRBV7-9|TRBD2|NA|TRBJ2-7
TGTGCCAGCAGCCGCACTAGCGGGGACTCCTACGAGCAGTACTTC
CASSRTSGDSYEQYF
>TRBV15|TRBD1|NA|TRBJ2-1
TGTGCCACCAGCAACAGACAGGGGGCCAATGAGCAGTTCTTC
CATSNRQGANEQFF
>TRBV29-1|NA|NA|TRBJ1-1
TGCAGCGCCGGGGATAACACTGAAGCTTTCTTT
CSAGDNTEAFF
>TRBV7-2|NA|once|TRBJ1-6
TGTGCCAGCAGCCCGGCCCCCCAGGGGTCTAATTCACCCCTCCACTTT
CASSPAPQGSNSPLHF
>TRBV7-2|NA|NA|TRBJ1-2
TGTGCCAGCAGCTTAGCGGCAGACGGGAATTCCTATGGCTACACCTTC
CASSLAADGNSYGYTF
>TRBV11-2|NA|NA|TRBJ1-1
TGTGCCAGCAGCTTAGAGGGGGGGCTGGGCACTGAAGCTTTCTTT
CASSLEGGLGTEAFF
>TRBV7-9|NA|NA|TRBJ1-5
TGTGCCAGCAGTTACAACAGCGACCAGCCCCAGCATTTT
CASSYNSDQPQHF
>TRBV2|NA|once|TRBJ1-5
TGTGCCAGCAGTGAAGGAAGGGGGGGGAGCAATCAGCCCCAGCATTTT
CASSEGRGGSNQPQHF
>TRBV3-1/TRBV3-2|TRBD2|NA|TRBJ2-3
TGTGCCAGCAGCCATGGGTCTAGCGGGGGGGCGCATACGCAGTATTTT
CASSHGSSGGAHTQYF
>TRBV24-1|TRBD1|NA|TRBJ2-2
TGTGCCACCAGTGATTTTAGGACAGGGGAAGGCGGGGAGCTGTTTTTT
CATSDFRTGEGGELFF
>TRBV3-1/TRBV3-2|TRBD1|NA|TRBJ1-2
TGTGCCAGCAGCCAGTTACAGGACAGGGCGCAAGGCTACACCTTC
CASSQLQDRAQGYTF
>TRBV19|TRBD2|NA|TRBJ2-1
TGTGCCAGTAGTATAGAAAGCGGGGGGGCGGGGAATGAGCAGTTCTTC
CASSIESGGAGNEQFF
>TRBV7-3|NA|NA|TRBJ2-1
TGTGCCAGCAGCTTTGACTTACACAATGAGCAGTTCTTC
CASSFDLHNEQFF
>TRBV7-2|TRBD2|NA|TRBJ2-7
TGTGCCAGCAGCTTAGATTGGCGGGGGGTCACGTACGAGCAGTACTTC
CASSLDWRGVTYEQYF
>TRBV19|NA|NA|TRBJ1-2
TGTGCCAGTAGTACCTACAGCATAATTTCCTCTGGCTACACCTTC
CASSTYSIISSGYTF
>TRBV9|TRBD2|NA|TRBJ2-3
TGTGCCAGCAGCGCCCCCCTAGCGGGGGAAAGCACAGATACGCAGTATTTT
CASSAPLAGESTDTQYF
>TRBV18|NA|NA|TRBJ2-2
TGTGCCAGCTCACCCCAGCCGGGCACCGGGGAGCTGTTTTTT
CASSPQPGTGELFF
>TRBV21-1|NA|NA|TRBJ1-6
TGTGCCAGCAGCCTCCGAATGGGCAAAGGCTATAATTCACCCCTCCACTTT
CASSLRMGKGYNSPLHF